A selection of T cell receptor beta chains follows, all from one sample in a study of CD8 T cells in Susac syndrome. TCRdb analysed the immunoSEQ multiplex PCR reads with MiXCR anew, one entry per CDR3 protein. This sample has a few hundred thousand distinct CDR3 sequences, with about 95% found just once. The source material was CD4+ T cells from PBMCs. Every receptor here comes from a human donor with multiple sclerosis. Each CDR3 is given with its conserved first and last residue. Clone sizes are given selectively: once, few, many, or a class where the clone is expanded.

CDR3aa: CSARALAGIYNEQFF
v_gene: TRBV20-1
len: 15
abundance: -
j_gene: TRBJ2-1

CDR3aa: CASSFKGIYNSPLHF
v_gene: TRBV5-6
len: 15
abundance: -
j_gene: TRBJ1-6

CDR3aa: CASSQDPGGRTEAFF
v_gene: TRBV4-1
len: 15
abundance: -
j_gene: TRBJ1-1

CDR3aa: CSGSGRAQETQYF
v_gene: TRBV29-1
len: 13
abundance: -
j_gene: TRBJ2-5

CDR3aa: CAWSFFFNEQFF
v_gene: TRBV30
len: 12
abundance: -
j_gene: TRBJ2-1

CDR3aa: CASSESVRGERAFF
v_gene: TRBV2
len: 14
abundance: -
j_gene: TRBJ1-1

CDR3aa: CASSRQGAGYTF
v_gene: TRBV19
len: 12
abundance: once
j_gene: TRBJ1-2

CDR3aa: CASEPGTGDTDTQYF
v_gene: TRBV23-1
len: 15
abundance: -
j_gene: TRBJ2-3

CDR3aa: CASRGRGNQPQHF
v_gene: TRBV12-3/TRBV12-4
len: 13
abundance: -
j_gene: TRBJ1-5

CDR3aa: CSVASRGDNEQFF
v_gene: TRBV29-1
len: 13
abundance: -
j_gene: TRBJ2-1

CDR3aa: CASSAAGATDTQYF
v_gene: TRBV7-2
len: 14
abundance: -
j_gene: TRBJ2-3

CDR3aa: CASSARETGVNTGELFF
v_gene: TRBV9
len: 17
abundance: once
j_gene: TRBJ2-2

CDR3aa: CASSLRTSRNEQFF
v_gene: TRBV11-2
len: 14
abundance: -
j_gene: TRBJ2-1

CDR3aa: CASNPGGSNYGYTF
v_gene: TRBV3-1
len: 14
abundance: -
j_gene: TRBJ1-2

CDR3aa: CASSGGSFGQYF
v_gene: TRBV5-1
len: 12
abundance: -
j_gene: TRBJ2-7